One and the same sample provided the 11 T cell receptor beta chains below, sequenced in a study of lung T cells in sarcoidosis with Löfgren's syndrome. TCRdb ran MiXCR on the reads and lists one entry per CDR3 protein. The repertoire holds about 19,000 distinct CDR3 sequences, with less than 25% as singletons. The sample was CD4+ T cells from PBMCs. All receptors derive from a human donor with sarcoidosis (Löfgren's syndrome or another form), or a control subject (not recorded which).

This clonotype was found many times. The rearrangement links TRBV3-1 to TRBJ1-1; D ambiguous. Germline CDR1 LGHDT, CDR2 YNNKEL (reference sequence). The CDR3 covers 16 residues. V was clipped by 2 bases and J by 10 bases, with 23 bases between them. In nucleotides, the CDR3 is TGTGCCAGCAGCCAATATACGACCGGAGCCTCTCCAGCAGCTTTCTTT. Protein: CASSQYTTGASPAAFF.

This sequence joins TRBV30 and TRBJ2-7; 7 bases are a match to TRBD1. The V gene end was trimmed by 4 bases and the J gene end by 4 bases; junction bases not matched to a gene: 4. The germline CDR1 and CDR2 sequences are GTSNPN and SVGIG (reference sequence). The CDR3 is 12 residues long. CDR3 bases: TGTGCCTGGACTCAACAGGGGTACGAGCAGTACTTC. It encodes CAWTQQGYEQYF.

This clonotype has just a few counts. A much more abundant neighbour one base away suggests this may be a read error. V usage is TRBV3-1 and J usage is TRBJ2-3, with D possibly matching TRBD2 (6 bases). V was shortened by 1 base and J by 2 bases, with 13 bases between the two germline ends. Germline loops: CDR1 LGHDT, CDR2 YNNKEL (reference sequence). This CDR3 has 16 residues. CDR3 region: CASSQGKAGNTDTQYF. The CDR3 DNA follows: TGTGCCAGCAGCCAAGGTAAGGCGGGGAACACAGATACGCAGTATTTT.

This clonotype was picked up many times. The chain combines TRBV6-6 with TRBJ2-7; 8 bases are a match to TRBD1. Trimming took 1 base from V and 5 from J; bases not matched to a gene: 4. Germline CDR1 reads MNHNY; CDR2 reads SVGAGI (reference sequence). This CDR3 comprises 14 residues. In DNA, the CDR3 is TGTGCCAGCAGTTACTTGACAGGGGACGACGAGCAGTACTTC. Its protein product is CASSYLTGDDEQYF.

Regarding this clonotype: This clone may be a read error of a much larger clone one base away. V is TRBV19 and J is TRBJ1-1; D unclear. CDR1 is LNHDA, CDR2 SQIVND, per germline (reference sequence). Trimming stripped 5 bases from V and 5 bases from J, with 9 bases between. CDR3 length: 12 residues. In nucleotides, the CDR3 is TGTGCCAGTAGTTTTGCGGGGACTGAAGCTTTCTTT. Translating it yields CASSFAGTEAFF.

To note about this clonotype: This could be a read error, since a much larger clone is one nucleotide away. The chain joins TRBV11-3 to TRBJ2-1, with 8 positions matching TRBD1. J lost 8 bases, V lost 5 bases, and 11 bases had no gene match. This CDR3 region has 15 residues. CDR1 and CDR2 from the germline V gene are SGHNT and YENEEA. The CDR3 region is CASSPVTQGADEQFF. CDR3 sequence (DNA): TGTGCCAGCAGCCCCGTCACTCAGGGGGCCGATGAGCAGTTCTTC. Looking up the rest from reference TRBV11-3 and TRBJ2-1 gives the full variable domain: EAGVVQSPRYKIIEKKQPVAFWCNPISGHNTLYWYLQNLGQGPELLIRYENEEAVDDSQLPKDRFSAERLKGVDSTLKIQPAELGDSAVYLCASSPVTQGADEQFFGPGTRLTVL.

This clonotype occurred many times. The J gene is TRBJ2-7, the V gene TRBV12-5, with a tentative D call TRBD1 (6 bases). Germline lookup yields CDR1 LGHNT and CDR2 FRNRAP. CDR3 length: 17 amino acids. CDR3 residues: CAWDRDKHGNSSYEQYF. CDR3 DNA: TGTGCCTGGGATCGGGACAAACATGGGAATAGCTCCTACGAGCAGTACTTC.

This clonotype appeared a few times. The CDR3 sequence is CAWSVRGSTEAFF. The CDR3 DNA follows: TGTGCCTGGAGTGTACGAGGGAGTACTGAAGCTTTCTTT. The genes are TRBV30 and TRBJ1-1; the D is unclear. There are 13 residues in the CDR3. V was cut by 0 bases and J by 5 bases, with 10 bases left in between. The V gene's germline CDR1 is GTSNPN and CDR2 SVGIG (reference sequence).

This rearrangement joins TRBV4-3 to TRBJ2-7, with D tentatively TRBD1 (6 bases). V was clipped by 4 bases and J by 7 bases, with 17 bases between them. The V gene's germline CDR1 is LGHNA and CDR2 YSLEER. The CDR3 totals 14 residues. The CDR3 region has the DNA TGCGCCAGCAGCCCGGGACATCCCGTTCGGGAGCAGTACTTC. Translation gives CASSPGHPVREQYF.

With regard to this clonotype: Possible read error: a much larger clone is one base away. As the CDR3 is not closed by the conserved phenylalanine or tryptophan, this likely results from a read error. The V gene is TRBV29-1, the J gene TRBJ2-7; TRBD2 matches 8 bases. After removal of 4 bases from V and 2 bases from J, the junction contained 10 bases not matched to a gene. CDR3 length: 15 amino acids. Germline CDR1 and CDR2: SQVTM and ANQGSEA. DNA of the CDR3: TGCAGCGTTGTACTAGCGGTAGGGACCCCCTACGAGCAGTACCTC. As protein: CSVVLAVGTPYEQYL.

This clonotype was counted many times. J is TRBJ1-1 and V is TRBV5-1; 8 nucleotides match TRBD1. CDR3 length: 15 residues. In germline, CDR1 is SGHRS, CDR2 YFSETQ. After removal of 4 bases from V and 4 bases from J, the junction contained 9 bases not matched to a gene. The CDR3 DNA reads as TGCGCCAGCAGCATCTCGACAGGGGAGGGCACTGAAGCTTTCTTT. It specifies CASSISTGEGTEAFF.